Below, 27 T cell receptor beta chains from the same sample are listed, as sequenced in a study of blood T cells in healthy people across ages. Primed by a sample-barcoded 5' primer and a J-beta primer mix, a second PCR proceeded for about 6 to 11 cycles. TCRdb re-derived calls from the 5' RACE reads in MiXCR, one entry per CDR3 protein. The sample contains 1.5 million to 2 million distinct CDR3 sequences, 49% of which appear only once. Sequences were obtained from blood. These receptors all stem from a woman aged 40 to 50 in good health.

This chain links TRBV29-1 with TRBJ2-1; 9 nucleotides match TRBD1. CDR1 SQVTM and CDR2 ANQGSEA come from the germline V gene. This CDR3 spans 15 amino acids. The junction had 12 bases not matched to a gene; V was cut back by 7 bases and J by 5 bases. The CDR3 protein is CSGRKTGGSHNEQFF. The DNA for the CDR3 is TGCAGCGGACGAAAGACAGGGGGATCCCACAATGAGCAGTTCTTC.

In DNA, the CDR3 is TGTGCCAGCAGCTTAGACACAGGGGGCATTTACAATGAGCAGTTCTTC. Translation: CASSLDTGGIYNEQFF. The V gene is TRBV7-9, the J gene TRBJ2-1; 9 bases match TRBD1. The CDR3 spans 16 residues. Germline lookup yields CDR1 SEHNR and CDR2 FQNEAQ (reference sequence). With 1 base clipped from V and 4 bases from J, the junction kept 5 bases outside the gene matches.

This chain links TRBV9 with TRBJ2-5, with D perhaps being TRBD1 or TRBD2 (5 bases each). There are 17 residues in the CDR3. Germline CDR1 SGDLS, CDR2 YYNGEE. V lost 0 bases to trimming and J lost 1 base, with 16 bases between them. The CDR3 sequence: CASSVDPTGRLQETQYF. In nucleotides, the CDR3 is TGTGCCAGCAGCGTAGATCCCACGGGACGGCTCCAAGAGACCCAGTACTTC.

The chain is built from TRBV29-1 and TRBJ2-1; 10 nucleotides agree with TRBD2. Germline CDR1 and CDR2: SQVTM and ANQGSEA. The CDR3 runs to 12 residues. The J segment lost 6 bases and the V segment lost 8 bases, leaving 4 bases of the junction unmatched. The CDR3 DNA reads TGCAGCTATCAGCGGGGGGGCAATGAGCAGTTCTTC. Translation: CSYQRGGNEQFF.

This chain uses TRBV6-5 with TRBJ2-1; no clear D. Trimming cost V 5 bases and J 6 bases, with 8 bases left between them. Per the germline V gene, CDR1 is MNHEY and CDR2 is SVGAGI. The CDR3 totals 12 residues. The CDR3 is CASSEPGNEQFF. The CDR3 nucleotides read TGTGCCAGCAGTGAGCCGGGCAATGAGCAGTTCTTC.

CDR3: CASSHPSGGSSYEQYF. Here the CDR3 DNA reads TGTGCCAGCAGCCACCCTAGCGGGGGGAGCTCCTACGAGCAGTACTTC. The chain couples TRBV3-1 to TRBJ2-7, with 11 nucleotides matching TRBD2. The CDR3 sequence is 16 residues long. Germline trimming cut 3 bases from V and 0 bases from J; bases unmatched to any gene: 4. The germline V gene encodes CDR1 LGHDT and CDR2 YNNKEL (reference sequence).

CDR3 nucleotides: TGTGCCAGCAGTCCGCGTGACGGGAACTACGAGCAGTACTTC. Amino acids: CASSPRDGNYEQYF. V usage is TRBV27 and J usage is TRBJ2-5, with D possibly matching TRBD2 (5 bases). The J call may be in error: the DNA end matches TRBJ2-7 better. The CDR3 covers 14 residues. CDR1 is MNHEY and CDR2 is SMNVEV in the germline V gene (reference sequence).

The chain carries TRBV9 and TRBJ1-1, with 7 bases identical to TRBD1. This CDR3 region has 16 residues. After removal of 3 bases from V and 1 base from J, the junction contained 9 bases not matched to a gene. CDR1 is SGDLS and CDR2 is YYNGEE in the germline V gene. For the CDR3, the DNA is TGTGCCAGCAGCGCGGTTGCCGGGACAGCGAACACTGAAGCTTTCTTT. As protein: CASSAVAGTANTEAFF.

The chain couples TRBV7-9 to TRBJ2-2; 10 bases are shared with TRBD1. There are 15 residues in the CDR3. The V and J ends lost 5 bases and 7 bases, in that order; junction bases with no gene match: 7. Per the germline V gene, CDR1 is SEHNR and CDR2 is FQNEAQ (reference sequence). CDR3 protein: CASSPDRGRVGELFF. Here the CDR3 DNA reads TGTGCCAGCAGCCCAGACAGGGGGCGAGTCGGGGAGCTGTTTTTT.

The V call is TRBV20-1, the J call TRBJ2-7, with 8 bases aligning to TRBD1. Germline CDR1 is DFQATT and CDR2 is SNEGSKA (reference sequence). V shed 1 base, J shed 5 bases, and the junction held 7 bases outside the gene matches. CDR3 size: 14 residues. CDR3: CSARAFRTGNEQYF. The DNA of the CDR3 is TGCAGTGCTAGAGCTTTCAGGACAGGGAACGAGCAGTACTTC.

V usage is TRBV9 and J usage is TRBJ2-1, with D possibly matching TRBD1 (5 bases). Germline CDR1 SGDLS, CDR2 YYNGEE. The CDR3 is made up of 13 amino acids. V was cut by 0 bases and J by 10 bases, with 11 bases left in between. The CDR3 loop reads CASSVGGATEQFF. CDR3 coding DNA: TGTGCCAGCAGCGTAGGTGGGGCAACCGAGCAGTTCTTC.

The chain employs TRBV14 and TRBJ1-2; the D is unclear. The CDR3 is 13 residues long. Germline CDR1 and CDR2: SGHDN and FVKESK. V was trimmed by 4 bases and J by 2 bases, leaving 8 bases between them. The CDR3 sequence: CASSPSYNYGYTF. CDR3 DNA: TGTGCCAGCAGCCCCTCTTACAACTATGGCTACACCTTC. The whole variable domain, filled in from reference TRBV14 and TRBJ1-2, reads EAGVTQFPSHSVIEKGQTVTLRCDPISGHDNLYWYRRVMGKEIKFLLHFVKESKQDESGMPNNRFLAERTGGTYSTLKVQPAELEDSGVYFCASSPSYNYGYTFGSGTRLTVV.

About this clonotype: Since a much larger clone is just one base distant, this may be a read error. This chain joins TRBV7-2 and TRBJ2-7, with TRBD1 as a possible D gene (5 bases). This CDR3 contains 14 residues. Germline assignment: CDR1 SGHTA and CDR2 FQGNSA. This CDR3 reads CAGSLGAGPYEQYF. The CDR3, as DNA: TGTGCCGGCAGCTTAGGGGCAGGCCCCTACGAGCAGTACTTC.

As to this clonotype: Given a much more abundant clone one base away, this may be a read error. V usage is TRBV4-2 and J usage is TRBJ2-5; D unclear. Trimming removed 3 bases from V and 2 bases from J, with 13 bases in between. The CDR3 is 15 residues long. Germline V gene data show CDR1 as LGHNA and CDR2 as YNFKEQ. CDR3 in DNA: TGTGCCAGCAGCCATGATGGGCGATTGCAAGAGACCCAGTACTTC. Translating gives CASSHDGRLQETQYF.

In the case of this clonotype: At one end, the junction sequence differs from germline, possibly due to a read error. This chain connects TRBV2 to TRBJ1-4; D gene ambiguous. Germline CDR1 and CDR2: SNHLY and FYNNEI. The CDR3 is made up of 15 amino acids. CDR3 sequence (DNA): TGTACCAGCAGGACCGCCCCGGTCCGTAATGAAAAACTGTTTTTT. This encodes CTSRTAPVRNEKLFF.

Concerning this clonotype itself: An end of the junction does not agree with germline; a read error may underlie this. The rearrangement uses TRBV6-5 and TRBJ1-2; 7 nucleotides line up with TRBD1. Germline V gene sequence: CDR1 MNHEY, CDR2 SVGAGI. The CDR3 loop spans 15 amino acids. The CDR3 DNA sequence: TGTGCCGGCAGCCCCCTGACTCCGGGACAGCGGGTTGACACCTTC. Protein product: CAGSPLTPGQRVDTF.

The rearrangement joins TRBV12-3 or TRBV12-4 to TRBJ1-2, with D unclear. This CDR3 has 15 residues. Deletions cut 1 base from V and 4 bases from J, with 13 bases between. Written as DNA, the CDR3 is TGTGCCAGCAGTTTAGATAGTTTGGACGTCTATGGCTACACCTTC. Its translation: CASSLDSLDVYGYTF.

The chain uses TRBV6-2 or TRBV6-3 and TRBJ2-1; unclear D gene. Germline V gene sequence: CDR1 MNHEY, CDR2 SVGEGT. V gave up 0 bases and J gave up 5 bases, with 14 bases separating them. The CDR3 has 16 amino acids. CDR3 nucleotides: TGTGCCAGCAGTTACTCCCACTATCGTCGGGACAATGAGCAGTTCTTC. Translating it yields CASSYSHYRRDNEQFF.

This clonotype was detected ten times or more. The gene calls are TRBV20-1 and TRBJ2-3; TRBD2 matches at 8 bases. The CDR3 runs to 17 residues. Germline loops: CDR1 DFQATT, CDR2 SNEGSKA (reference sequence). V shed 5 bases, J shed 2 bases, and the junction held 15 bases outside the gene matches. CDR3 amino acids: CSASKRAGAHLTDTQYF. CDR3 nucleotide sequence: TGCAGTGCTTCGAAGAGAGCGGGGGCCCATCTCACAGATACGCAGTATTTT.

The chain has TRBV4-2 and TRBJ2-1; 12 bases match TRBD2. Unmatched junction bases numbered 15, after V lost 4 bases and J lost 11 bases. The CDR3 length is 17 residues. Germline V gives CDR1 LGHNA, CDR2 YNFKEQ. This CDR3 reads CASSRDLRLAGAGKQFF. The CDR3 nucleotides are TGTGCCAGCAGCCGAGATCTGCGACTAGCGGGGGCCGGGAAGCAGTTCTTC.

The chain couples TRBV28 to TRBJ2-4, with 9 positions matching TRBD1. The germline V gene encodes CDR1 MDHEN and CDR2 SYDVKM. CDR3 length equals 15 residues. With V trimmed by 3 bases and J by 13 bases, 13 bases remained unmatched. CDR3 nucleotide sequence: TGTGCCAGCAGTTTTGGGACAGGGTACGTTCAAGAGCAGTACTTC. This sequence encodes CASSFGTGYVQEQYF.

In DNA form, the CDR3 reads TGTGCCAGCAGCATCCGGAAGAGCGGCAATGAAAAACTGTTTTTT. Translation gives CASSIRKSGNEKLFF. The rearrangement uses TRBV7-9 and TRBJ1-4; no clear D. The V end was cut by 5 bases, the J end by 5 bases, with 15 bases between. The length of the CDR3 is 15 residues. Per germline, CDR1 SEHNR and CDR2 FQNEAQ (reference sequence).

Note on this clonotype: Since a much larger clone is just one base distant, this may be a read error. The V call is TRBV4-1, the J call TRBJ2-5; 10 bases match TRBD2. CDR3 length: 15 residues. Looked up from germline, CDR1 is MGHRA and CDR2 is YSYEKL. The J segment lost 5 bases and the V segment lost 1 base, leaving 4 bases of the junction unmatched. Written as DNA, the CDR3 is TGCGCCAGCAGCCAAGGTCTTAGCGGGGGGGAGACCCAGTACTTC. It yields the protein CASSQGLSGGETQYF.

This clonotype was picked up a small number of times. The V and J genes are TRBV20-1 and TRBJ2-7; unclear D gene. V was pared by 3 bases and J by 4 bases, with 16 bases between. The germline CDR1 and CDR2 sequences are DFQATT and SNEGSKA (reference sequence). CDR3 length: 14 amino acids. The CDR3 protein is CSARRHESSYEQYF. The CDR3 DNA sequence: TGCAGTGCTAGGAGACACGAGTCCTCTTACGAGCAGTACTTC.

Only a few counts were recorded for this clonotype. The rearrangement joins TRBV2 to TRBJ2-1, with TRBD1 matching 10 bases. J was trimmed by 7 bases and V by 3 bases; bases with no gene match: 3. Germline CDR1 reads SNHLY; CDR2 reads FYNNEI. The CDR3 covers 14 residues. CDR3 residues: CASSETGGHNEQFF. The CDR3 DNA follows: TGTGCCAGCAGTGAGACAGGGGGCCATAATGAGCAGTTCTTC.

The V and J genes are TRBV5-1 and TRBJ2-7, with D possibly being TRBD2 (5 bases). The germline V gene encodes CDR1 SGHRS and CDR2 YFSETQ. V lost 3 bases, J lost 0 bases, and 19 bases lay in between. The CDR3 totals 17 residues. In DNA form, the CDR3 reads TGCGCCAGCAGCTCTTCCCGTGGGAGCAGATTCTCCTACGAGCAGTACTTC. Residues: CASSSSRGSRFSYEQYF.

The gene calls are TRBV29-1 and TRBJ1-2; 7 nucleotides line up with TRBD1. CDR1 and CDR2 from the germline V gene are SQVTM and ANQGSEA. J was trimmed by 5 bases and V by 7 bases; bases with no gene match: 10. This CDR3 contains 13 residues. The CDR3 nucleotides are TGCAGCGGATCCGACAGGGAGGGATATGGCTACACCTTC. This sequence encodes CSGSDREGYGYTF.